A selection of T cell receptor beta chains follows, all from one sample in a study of early T cells in non-severe SARS-CoV-2 infection. Each CDR3 protein is one row after TCRdb ran MiXCR on the 5' RACE reads. The sample includes roughly 41,000 distinct CDR3 sequences, 5.8% of them seen just once. The sequenced sample was whole blood. The receptor set was obtained from an adult who was a healthcare worker with PCR-confirmed SARS-CoV-2 infection or an uninfected control (not recorded which). The CDR3 runs from the conserved cysteine through the conserved F or W. D genes are given only for firm matches. A row's size may be missing; if present it is once, few, many or a size class.

clone size	J gene	V gene	D gene	CDR3 protein	CDR3 DNA
medium-sized	TRBJ2-1	TRBV7-2	.	CASSLLNEQFF	TGTGCCAGCAGCTTACTCAATGAGCAGTTCTTC
many	TRBJ2-7	TRBV2	.	CASSESPKYF	TGTGCCAGCAGTGAATCCCCAAAGTACTTC
few	TRBJ2-1	TRBV7-3	.	CASSLTGLNEQFF	TGTGCCAGCAGCCTCACAGGCCTCAATGAGCAGTTCTTC
many	TRBJ1-2	TRBV29-1	TRBD1	CSVASGQGLGYTF	TGCAGCGTCGCCTCGGGACAGGGGCTTGGCTACACCTTC
.	TRBJ1-2	TRBV11-2	.	CASTTWGQGYYTF	TGTGCCAGCACCACTTGGGGGCAGGGGTACTACACCTTC
many	TRBJ2-2	TRBV6-6	.	CASSYGQRTGELFF	TGTGCCAGCAGTTACGGGCAGCGGACCGGGGAGCTGTTTTTT
few	TRBJ1-1	TRBV6-5	TRBD1	CASSYGDRGDTEAFF	TGTGCCAGCAGTTACGGAGACAGGGGGGACACTGAAGCTTTCTTT
many	TRBJ2-3	TRBV12-3/TRBV12-4	.	CASSYIASTDTQYF	TGTGCCAGCAGTTACATTGCTAGCACAGATACGCAGTATTTT
many	TRBJ1-1	TRBV7-2	.	CASSPTGWGNTEAFF	TGTGCCAGCAGCCCAACCGGATGGGGCAACACTGAAGCTTTCTTT
many	TRBJ1-5	TRBV29-1	.	CSVATTGKNQPQHF	TGCAGCGTCGCCACTACAGGGAAAAATCAGCCCCAGCATTTT
many	TRBJ2-3	TRBV7-9	TRBD2	CASSLLYGLAGGSSTDTQYF	TGTGCCAGCAGCTTATTGTATGGACTAGCGGGAGGTTCCAGCACAGATACGCAGTATTTT
many	TRBJ1-2	TRBV20-1	TRBD1	CSASDTGDYGYTF	TGCAGTGCTAGTGACACAGGGGACTATGGCTACACCTTC
few	TRBJ2-1	TRBV7-7	TRBD2	CASSLGLGNYEQFF	TGTGCTAGCAGCTTAGGACTAGGGAACTATGAGCAGTTCTTC
few	TRBJ2-7	TRBV7-9	TRBD1	CASSSQRTGTAYEQYF	TGTGCCAGCAGCTCTCAGAGGACAGGGACTGCCTACGAGCAGTACTTC
many	TRBJ2-7	TRBV20-1	TRBD2	CSATSGRAPYEQYF	TGCAGTGCAACAAGCGGGAGGGCCCCCTACGAGCAGTACTTC
many	TRBJ1-2	TRBV5-6	.	CASSLTVNYGYTF	TGTGCCAGCAGCTTGACAGTTAACTATGGCTACACCTTC
many	TRBJ2-7	TRBV18	TRBD1	CASSPGTGASYEQYF	TGTGCCAGCTCACCTGGGACAGGGGCCTCCTACGAGCAGTACTTC
many	TRBJ2-7	TRBV4-3	TRBD2	CASSQDRAGYEQYF	TGCGCCAGCAGCCAAGATCGAGCGGGGTACGAGCAGTACTTC
many	TRBJ2-1	TRBV11-2	TRBD2	CASSPGSGLAGSYNEQFF	TGTGCCAGCAGCCCCGGCTCCGGACTAGCGGGCTCCTACAATGAGCAGTTCTTC
many	TRBJ2-1	TRBV10-1	TRBD2	CASSDGTSDPNEQFF	TGCGCCAGCAGTGATGGGACTAGCGATCCGAATGAGCAGTTCTTC
many	TRBJ1-1	TRBV24-1	.	CATSEGGTYRAFF	TGTGCCACCAGTGAGGGTGGGACCTACAGAGCTTTCTTT
few	TRBJ1-6	TRBV6-1	TRBD1	CASSEPGTGGSSPLHF	TGTGCCAGCAGTGAGCCCGGGACAGGGGGTAGTTCACCCCTCCACTTT
many	TRBJ2-1	TRBV28	TRBD2	CASSPAGGPHNEQFF	TGTGCCAGCAGCCCAGCGGGAGGGCCTCACAATGAGCAGTTCTTC
.	TRBJ2-3	TRBV4-3	TRBD1	CASSQRSYTQGAGDTQYF	TGCGCCAGCAGCCAACGCTCATATACACAGGGGGCGGGCGATACGCAGTATTTT
many	TRBJ1-1	TRBV7-6	.	CASSKEQGTEAFF	TGTGCCAGCAGCAAAGAGCAGGGGACTGAAGCTTTCTTT
many	TRBJ1-1	TRBV18	.	CASSRDSGEAFF	TGTGCCAGCTCACGGGACTCCGGTGAAGCTTTCTTT
few	TRBJ2-5	TRBV6-2/TRBV6-3	TRBD2	CASSYGVLAGPFQETQYF	TGTGCCAGCAGTTACGGTGTTTTAGCGGGGCCTTTCCAAGAGACCCAGTACTTC
many	TRBJ1-5	TRBV7-8	.	CASSDTVNQPQHF	TGTGCCAGCAGCGATACAGTGAATCAGCCCCAGCATTTT
many	TRBJ1-3	TRBV5-5	TRBD1	CASSFGTGGGNTIYF	TGTGCCAGCAGCTTCGGGACAGGCGGTGGAAACACCATATATTTT
many	TRBJ1-6	TRBV7-2	.	CASSLRTENSPLHF	TGTGCCAGCAGCCTGCGGACAGAGAATTCACCCCTCCACTTT
.	TRBJ2-6	TRBV7-9	.	CARDPVSGANVLTF	TGTGCCAGGGACCCGGTCTCAGGGGCCAACGTCCTGACTTTC
.	TRBJ2-6	TRBV5-1	.	CASSFSLAGANVLTF	TGCGCCAGCAGCTTCTCTTTAGCTGGGGCCAACGTCCTGACTTTC